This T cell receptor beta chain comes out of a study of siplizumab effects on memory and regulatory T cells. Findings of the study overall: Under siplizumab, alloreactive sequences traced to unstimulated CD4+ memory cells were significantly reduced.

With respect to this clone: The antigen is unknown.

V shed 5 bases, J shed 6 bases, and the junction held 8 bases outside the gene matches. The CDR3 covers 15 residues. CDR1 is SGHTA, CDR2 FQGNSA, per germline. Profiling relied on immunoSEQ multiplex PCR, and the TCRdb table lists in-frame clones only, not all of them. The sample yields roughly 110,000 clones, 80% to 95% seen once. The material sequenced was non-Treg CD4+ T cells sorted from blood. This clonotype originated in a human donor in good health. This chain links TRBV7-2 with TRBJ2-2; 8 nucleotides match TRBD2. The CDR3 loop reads CASSPPRGASGELFF. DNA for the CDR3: TGTGCCAGCAGCCCCCCGCGGGGGGCCTCCGGGGAGCTGTTTTTT.